Following are 30 T cell receptor beta chains from one sample sequenced in a study of vaccination effects on CD4 cells after COVID-19. The data were produced by immunoSEQ multiplex PCR, yet TCRdb's version contains in-frame clones alone and is incomplete. The sample carries tens of thousands of clones, about 70% recorded once. Upon completion of roughly ten days in culture, CD4+ T cells were isolated. Their antigens are not known. The source was CD4+ T cells from PBMCs cultured without peptide, collected before COVID-19 vaccination. The receptors derive from a human donor who had a prior SARS-CoV-2 infection.

The chain couples TRBV5-5 to TRBJ2-3; D not resolved. V was shortened by 0 bases and J by 6 bases, with 5 bases between the two germline ends. This CDR3 region has 12 residues. Germline CDR1 SGHKS, CDR2 YYEKEE (reference sequence). The CDR3 loop is CASSLVKDTQYF. In nucleotides, the CDR3 is TGTGCCAGCAGCTTGGTGAAGGATACGCAGTATTTT.

The rearrangement links TRBV18 to TRBJ1-4; D remains ambiguous. V shed 3 bases and J shed 3 bases, with 8 bases lying between them. The CDR3 extends over 14 amino acids. Germline CDR1 KGHSH, CDR2 LQKENI. The CDR3 nucleotides are TGTGCCAGCTCACCGGCGCGTGCTAATGAAAAACTGTTTTTT. Translated, it gives CASSPARANEKLFF.

This chain connects TRBV6-5 to TRBJ2-7; tentatively, D is TRBD1 (6 bases). Between the trimmed V and J ends, which lost 6 bases and 1 base, there was a span of 13 bases. The CDR3 extends over 14 amino acids. Germline CDR1 reads MNHEY; CDR2 reads SVGAGI. The CDR3 here is CASRRDMLSYEQYF. The CDR3 nucleotides read TGTGCCAGCAGACGGGACATGCTATCCTACGAGCAGTACTTC.

This chain joins TRBV2 and TRBJ2-7, with D possibly matching TRBD2 (5 bases). The length of the CDR3 is 13 residues. The V gene lost 2 bases and the J gene lost 2 bases, with 7 bases spanning the gap. The germline V gene encodes CDR1 SNHLY and CDR2 FYNNEI. CDR3 in DNA: TGTGCCAGCAGTGAACAGGAGGCCTACGAGCAGTACTTC. Protein product: CASSEQEAYEQYF.

This chain joins TRBV5-1 and TRBJ2-3, with 13 bases aligning to TRBD2. Trimming cost V 0 bases and J 0 bases; bases outside gene matches: 7. Looked up from germline, CDR1 is SGHRS and CDR2 is YFSETQ. The CDR3 runs 19 residues. The chain's CDR3 is CASSLAGTSGTFSTDTQYF. The CDR3 DNA sequence: TGCGCCAGCAGCTTGGCCGGGACTAGCGGGACCTTTAGCACAGATACGCAGTATTTT.

This clone occurred a few times. CDR3 in DNA: TGTGCCAGCAGTTTATGGCGGAGGCGGGGGGATCGGGGCACTGAAGCTTTCTTT. This gives the protein CASSLWRRRGDRGTEAFF. The chain uses TRBV27 and TRBJ1-1; D possibly corresponds to TRBD1 (5 bases). V was cut by 1 base and J by 4 bases, with 22 bases left in between. The CDR3 has 18 residues. Per the germline V gene, CDR1 is MNHEY and CDR2 is SMNVEV (reference sequence).

J is TRBJ1-6 and V is TRBV6-2 or TRBV6-3, with 8 bases that match TRBD1. This CDR3 has 15 residues. The germline CDR1 and CDR2 sequences are MNHEY and SVGEGT. Germline trimming cut 3 bases from V and 6 bases from J; bases unmatched to any gene: 4. CDR3 region: CASSYRTGINSPLHF. The CDR3 DNA reads as TGTGCCAGCAGTTATCGGACAGGGATTAATTCACCCCTCCACTTT.

In its sample, this clone was seen once. This chain joins TRBV2 and TRBJ1-5, with a tentative D call TRBD1 (6 bases). The CDR3 has 13 amino acids. Germline CDR1 and CDR2: SNHLY and FYNNEI. Trimming pared 6 bases from V and 1 base from J, leaving 7 bases between. The CDR3 nucleotides are TGTGCCAGCAGAGGACAGAGCAATCAGCCCCAGCATTTT. It translates to CASRGQSNQPQHF.

This clone was observed a single time. The V and J genes are TRBV5-1 and TRBJ2-1, with TRBD2 matching 12 bases. The germline CDR1 and CDR2 sequences are SGHRS and YFSETQ. The ends lost 1 base at V and 9 bases at J; junction bases unmatched: 2. There are 14 residues in the CDR3. This CDR3 is CASSLLAGGAEQFF. The CDR3, as DNA: TGCGCCAGCAGCTTGCTAGCGGGAGGGGCTGAGCAGTTCTTC.

This chain connects TRBV4-2 to TRBJ1-5; tentatively, D is TRBD1 (6 bases). The CDR3 is made up of 16 amino acids. V dropped 0 bases and J dropped 3 bases, with 12 bases sitting between them. Germline values: CDR1 LGHNA, CDR2 YNFKEQ. The CDR3 spells CASSQDNRDDNQPQHF. CDR3 nucleotide sequence: TGTGCCAGCAGCCAAGATAACAGGGATGACAATCAGCCCCAGCATTTT.

The rearrangement joins TRBV11-2 to TRBJ2-1; D may be TRBD1 or TRBD2 (6 bases each). V dropped 2 bases and J dropped 3 bases, with 17 bases sitting between them. The CDR3 is 17 amino acids. Germline V gene data show CDR1 as SGHAT and CDR2 as FQNNGV. CDR3 loop: CASSLLWRGSSYNEQFF. The DNA for the CDR3 is TGTGCCAGCAGCTTATTGTGGAGGGGGAGTAGCTACAATGAGCAGTTCTTC.

The V call is TRBV6-5, the J call TRBJ1-1; D remains unclear. This CDR3 spans 13 amino acids. Per germline, CDR1 MNHEY and CDR2 SVGAGI. V gave up 5 bases and J gave up 1 base, with 8 bases separating them. The CDR3 DNA reads as TGTGCCAGCAGTACACCACCGAACACTGAAGCTTTCTTT. This gives the protein CASSTPPNTEAFF.

This clone was seen a handful of times. The chain uses TRBV19 and TRBJ2-5; 7 bases align to TRBD2. V lost 7 bases, J lost 7 bases, and 21 bases stayed unmatched. Germline loops: CDR1 LNHDA, CDR2 SQIVND (reference sequence). The CDR3 is 17 residues long. The CDR3 DNA is TGTGCCAGTACTCCCTCCGGGCGGGAGAGCCCGAGGGGGACCCAGTACTTC. Translated, it gives CASTPSGRESPRGTQYF.

This chain uses TRBV19 with TRBJ1-4; 9 bases align to TRBD1. The CDR3 sequence is 12 residues long. The V gene's germline CDR1 is LNHDA and CDR2 SQIVND (reference sequence). Trimming at V came to 6 bases and at J to 10 bases, leaving 3 bases not matched to a gene. In nucleotides, the CDR3 is TGTGCCAGTAGGGGACAGGGTGGAAAACTGTTTTTT. It specifies CASRGQGGKLFF. The full variable domain, its missing parts supplied by reference TRBV19 and TRBJ1-4, is DGGITQSPKYLFRKEGQNVTLSCEQNLNHDAMYWYRQDPGQGLRLIYYSQIVNDFQKGDIAEGYSVSREKKESFPLTVTSAQKNPTAFYLCASRGQGGKLFFGSGTQLSVL.

V is TRBV5-6 and J is TRBJ2-2, with 9 bases identical to TRBD1. The CDR3 sequence is 16 residues long. Germline trimming cut 2 bases from V and 5 bases from J; bases unmatched to any gene: 7. Germline CDR1 SGHDT, CDR2 YYEEEE. CDR3 sequence: CASSFDNRGLTGELFF. The DNA for the CDR3 is TGTGCCAGCAGCTTCGATAACAGGGGGCTAACCGGGGAGCTGTTTTTT.

The genes are TRBV4-1 and TRBJ2-5; weak D call: TRBD1 (6 bases). V lost 4 bases to trimming and J lost 2 bases, with 11 bases between them. This CDR3 contains 14 residues. From germline, CDR1 is MGHRA and CDR2 YSYEKL. CDR3 sequence (DNA): TGCGCCAGCAGCCGGCAAGGACAGCAAGAGACCCAGTACTTC. It is translated as CASSRQGQQETQYF.

The gene calls are TRBV30 and TRBJ2-3, with 14 positions matching TRBD2. V dropped 2 bases and J dropped 5; count of bases not matched to a gene: 3. The CDR3 runs to 15 residues. Germline values: CDR1 GTSNPN, CDR2 SVGIG (reference sequence). CDR3 residues: CAWSLGLAGVDTQYF. CDR3 nucleotide sequence: TGTGCCTGGAGTTTGGGACTAGCGGGAGTAGATACGCAGTATTTT.

This clone has a single count. This chain connects TRBV6-5 to TRBJ1-1, with TRBD1 as a possible D gene (6 bases). Trimming left V 6 bases short and J 6 bases short, with 17 bases between. Germline V gene sequence: CDR1 MNHEY, CDR2 SVGAGI. This CDR3 is 14 amino acids long. The CDR3 loop is CASRGGQLGSEAFF. The CDR3 DNA is TGTGCCAGCAGGGGGGGGCAGCTTGGCTCTGAAGCTTTCTTT.

The chain links TRBV10-3 to TRBJ1-3; D not certain. V was shortened by 1 base and J by 0 bases, with 13 bases between the two germline ends. CDR3 length: 17 amino acids. Germline CDR1 ENHRY, CDR2 SYGVKD. In DNA, the CDR3 is TGTGCCATCAGTGAGTACGGCAGCCGCTTCTCTGGAAACACCATATATTTT. Protein sequence: CAISEYGSRFSGNTIYF.

This sequence joins TRBV24-1 and TRBJ2-3, with 11 bases identical to TRBD2. The length of the CDR3 is 17 residues. Germline lookup yields CDR1 KGHDR and CDR2 SFDVKD. Unmatched junction bases numbered 4, after V lost 3 bases and J lost 0 bases. The CDR3 coding sequence is TGTGCCACCAGTGATAGTGGGACTAGCGGCAGCACAGATACGCAGTATTTT. This gives the protein CATSDSGTSGSTDTQYF.

The V and J genes are TRBV2 and TRBJ1-6; TRBD1 aligns across 7 bases. The germline gives CDR1 SNHLY, CDR2 FYNNEI. The CDR3 has 13 amino acids. V was pared by 6 bases and J by 7 bases, with 3 bases of the junction left unmatched. The CDR3 region is CASRQGPNSPLHF. The CDR3 bases are TGTGCCAGCAGACAGGGGCCGAATTCACCCCTCCACTTT.

The chain carries TRBV13 and TRBJ2-2, with D perhaps matching TRBD1 (6 bases). Trimming took 2 bases from V and 2 from J, leaving 12 bases between them. Germline V gene sequence: CDR1 PRHDT, CDR2 FYEKMQ (reference sequence). The CDR3 has 16 amino acids. The DNA for the CDR3 is TGTGCCAGCAGCTTATATCCAGGGGCTAACACCGGGGAGCTGTTTTTT. It specifies CASSLYPGANTGELFF.

CDR3 sequence (DNA): TGCAGTGCTAGTTTCGGGACAGGGGAATCACCCCTCCACTTT. Protein product: CSASFGTGESPLHF. The V gene is TRBV20-1, the J gene TRBJ1-6; 10 bases are shared with TRBD1. This CDR3 is 14 amino acids long. Germline CDR1 reads DFQATT; CDR2 reads SNEGSKA (reference sequence). Trimming at V came to 3 bases and at J to 10 bases, leaving 6 bases not matched to a gene.

V and J are TRBV7-3 and TRBJ2-1; D is ambiguous. The germline CDR1 and CDR2 sequences are SGHTA and FQGTGA. The CDR3 runs to 13 residues. Trimming took 5 bases from V and 6 from J, leaving 11 bases between them. CDR3 region: CASSRAWGNEQFF. The CDR3 DNA is TGTGCCAGCAGCAGAGCGTGGGGCAATGAGCAGTTCTTC.

The J gene is TRBJ2-2, the V gene TRBV3-1 (or the pseudogene TRBV3-2), with D tentatively TRBD1 (6 bases). Trimming took off 0 bases at V and 3 bases at J, with 11 bases between the two ends. This CDR3 region has 16 residues. The germline gives CDR1 LGHDT, CDR2 YNNKEL (reference sequence). This chain's CDR3 is CASSQEQGWDTGELFF. The CDR3, as DNA: TGTGCCAGCAGCCAAGAGCAGGGGTGGGACACCGGGGAGCTGTTTTTT.

The V and J genes are TRBV18 and TRBJ1-5, with D unresolved. CDR3 size: 15 residues. CDR1 is KGHSH and CDR2 is LQKENI in the germline V gene. V lost 3 bases and J 4 bases, leaving 13 bases between the germline ends. CDR3 DNA sequence: TGTGCCAGCTCACCGTCCAGCGGGCGGAATCAGCCCCAGCATTTT. Protein sequence: CASSPSSGRNQPQHF.

The chain joins TRBV5-1 to TRBJ1-6; 7 bases map to TRBD1. Germline trimming cut 0 bases from V and 10 bases from J; bases unmatched to any gene: 4. The germline gives CDR1 SGHRS, CDR2 YFSETQ. The CDR3 consists of 14 residues. The DNA for the CDR3 is TGCGCCAGCAGCTTGGCAGGGGGACGGTCACCCCTCCACTTT. The encoded protein is CASSLAGGRSPLHF.

Only a few counts were recorded for this clone. This chain joins TRBV2 and TRBJ2-2, with a weak D call TRBD2 (5 bases). The V end was cut by 8 bases, the J end by 2 bases, with 6 bases between. The CDR3 loop spans 12 amino acids. Germline V CDR1 and CDR2: SNHLY, FYNNEI. CDR3 sequence: CASGSNTGELFF. The CDR3 region has the DNA TGTGCCAGCGGGAGTAACACCGGGGAGCTGTTTTTT.

The V gene is TRBV18, the J gene TRBJ2-7; 11 bases are a match to TRBD2. CDR3 length: 15 amino acids. From germline, CDR1 is KGHSH and CDR2 LQKENI. V lost 0 bases to trimming and J lost 7 bases; unmatched junction nucleotides: 5. This CDR3 reads CASSPPGLAVGEQYF. In nucleotides, the CDR3 is TGTGCCAGCTCACCACCGGGACTAGCGGTCGGTGAGCAGTACTTC.

The rearrangement joins TRBV14 to TRBJ2-3, with TRBD2 as a possible D gene (6 bases). The CDR3 is 14 amino acids. V was clipped by 2 bases and J by 6 bases, with 12 bases between them. Germline assignment: CDR1 SGHDN and CDR2 FVKESK. CDR3 protein: CASSQLRESDTQYF. CDR3 coding DNA: TGTGCCAGCAGCCAACTCCGGGAGAGTGATACGCAGTATTTT.